This T cell receptor (beta chain) was obtained from a study of T-cell memory formation after mild COVID-19. Findings and limits, study-wide: The study found balanced CD4/CD8 in clones contracting day 15 to 85 and a CD4+ lean in later expanders.

TCRdb called the 5' RACE reads again in MiXCR, with one record for every CDR3 protein. The repertoire includes fewer than 450,000 distinct CDR3 sequences, more than 20% of them detected once, and about 10% sits in the top ten. Trimming pared 3 bases from V and 0 bases from J, leaving 20 bases between. This CDR3 spans 18 amino acids. Germline loops: CDR1 MNHEY, CDR2 SMNVEV (reference sequence). This clonotype was seen ten or more times. Antigen: not known. The sample was PBMCs or a T cell subset sorted from them (not recorded which). The chain has TRBV27 and TRBJ1-1, with D possibly TRBD1 on 5 matching bases. The source of this sequence is an adult woman who had mild COVID-19 (a few samples of this study predate the infection). Cell type and time point are not known. The CDR3 is CASSFTGGSLIMNTEAFF. As DNA, the CDR3 is TGTGCCAGCAGTTTCACCGGGGGGAGCCTTATTATGAACACTGAAGCTTTCTTT.